This T cell receptor beta chain originates from a study of blood T cell repertoires in COVID-19. Germline V gives CDR1 SGHAT, CDR2 FQNNGV. Trimming removed 5 bases from V and 3 bases from J, with 9 bases in between. The CDR3 totals 13 residues. Libraries were prepared by immunoSEQ multiplex PCR; TCRdb keeps only in-frame clonotypes and omits some of them. The table lists 110,000 to 150,000 clones, 65% to 90% of them singletons. The rearrangement uses TRBV11-2 and TRBJ2-3, with D possibly matching TRBD2 (5 bases). This sequence was found in a middle-aged man with acute or convalescent COVID-19. The source material was peripheral blood. The CDR3 DNA follows: TGTGCCAGCAGCGTCCGGGGTACAGATACGCAGTATTTT. It is translated as CASSVRGTDTQYF.